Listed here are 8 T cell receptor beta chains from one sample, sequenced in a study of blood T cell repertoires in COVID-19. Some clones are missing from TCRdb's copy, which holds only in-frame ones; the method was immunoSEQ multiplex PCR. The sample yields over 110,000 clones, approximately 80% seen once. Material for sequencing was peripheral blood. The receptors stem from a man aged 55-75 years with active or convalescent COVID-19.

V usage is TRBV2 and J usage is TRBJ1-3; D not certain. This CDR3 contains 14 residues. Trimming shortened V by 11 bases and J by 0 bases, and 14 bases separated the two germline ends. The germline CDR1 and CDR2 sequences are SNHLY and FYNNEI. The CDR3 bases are TGTGCCGGACGAGGAGGACGCTCTGGAAACACCATATATTTT. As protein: CAGRGGRSGNTIYF.

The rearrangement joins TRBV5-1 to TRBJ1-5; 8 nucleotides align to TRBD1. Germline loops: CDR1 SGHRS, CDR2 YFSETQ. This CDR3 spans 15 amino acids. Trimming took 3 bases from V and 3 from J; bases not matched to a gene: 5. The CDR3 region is CASSSGTGFNQPQHF. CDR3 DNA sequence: TGCGCCAGCAGCTCGGGGACAGGCTTCAATCAGCCCCAGCATTTT.

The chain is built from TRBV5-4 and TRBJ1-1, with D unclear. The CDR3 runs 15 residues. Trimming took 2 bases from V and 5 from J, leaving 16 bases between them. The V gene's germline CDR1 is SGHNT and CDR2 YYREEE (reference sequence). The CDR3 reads CASSLSDLRGTEAFF. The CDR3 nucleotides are TGTGCCAGCAGCTTATCGGACCTTAGAGGGACTGAAGCTTTCTTT.

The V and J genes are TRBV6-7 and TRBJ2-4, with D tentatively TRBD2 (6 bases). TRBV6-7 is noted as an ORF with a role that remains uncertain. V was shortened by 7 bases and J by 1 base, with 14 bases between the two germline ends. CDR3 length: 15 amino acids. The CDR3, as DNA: TGTGCCAGCACCCCCGACGGAGGGGCCAAAAACATTCAGTACTTC. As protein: CASTPDGGAKNIQYF.

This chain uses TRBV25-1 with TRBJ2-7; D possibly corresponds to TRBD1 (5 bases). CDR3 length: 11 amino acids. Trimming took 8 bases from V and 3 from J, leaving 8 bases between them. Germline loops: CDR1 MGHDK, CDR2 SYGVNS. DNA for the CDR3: TGTGCCAGCGACAGATTCTACGAGCAGTACGTC. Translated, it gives CASDRFYEQYV.

DNA of the CDR3: TGCGCCAGCAGCCAAGAGACGATGACAGGGGGAACTGAAGCTTTCTTT. This encodes CASSQETMTGGTEAFF. J is TRBJ1-1 and V is TRBV4-1, with 9 bases that match TRBD1. V trimming: 0 bases; J trimming: 5 bases; junction bases outside the gene matches: 7. Germline V lookup: CDR1 MGHRA, CDR2 YSYEKL. The CDR3 sequence is 16 residues long.

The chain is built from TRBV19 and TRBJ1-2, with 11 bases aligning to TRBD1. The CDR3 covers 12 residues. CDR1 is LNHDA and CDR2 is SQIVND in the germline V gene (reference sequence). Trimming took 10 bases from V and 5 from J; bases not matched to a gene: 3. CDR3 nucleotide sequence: TGTGCCACCGGACAGGGGGCTTATGGCTACACCTTC. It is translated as CATGQGAYGYTF.

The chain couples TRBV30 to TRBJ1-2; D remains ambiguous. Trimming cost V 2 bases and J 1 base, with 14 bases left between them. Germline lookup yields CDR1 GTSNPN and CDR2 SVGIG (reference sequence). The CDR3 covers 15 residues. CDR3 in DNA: TGTGCCTGGAGTATCGCTGACATCTTTAACTATGGCTACACCTTC. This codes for CAWSIADIFNYGYTF.